This T cell receptor beta chain was observed in a study of post-analysis software for immune sequencing data. The study's findings and limits: With TRBV5-6, TRBV5-1 and TRBV20-1 included, about five TRBV segments were more frequent in patients than in controls. In multiple sclerosis, normalized Chao1 diversity was significantly below that of controls.

Unique-molecular-identifier-tagged TCR beta cDNA libraries were used. About 500,000 cDNA molecules were obtained per 1 to 10 million input T cells. TCRdb processed the PCR reads anew with MiXCR; each CDR3 protein has one entry. The data hold hundreds of thousands of distinct CDR3 sequences, with 53% observed a single time. In regard to this clonotype: Its antigen is currently unknown.

CDR3 length: 15 amino acids. Germline V CDR1 and CDR2: MNHEY, SMNVEV (reference sequence). J gave up 3 bases and V 4 bases, and 4 bases lay outside the gene matches. Sequencing was done on a sample of blood. The chain uses TRBV27 and TRBJ2-2, with TRBD1 matching 8 bases. The origin of this receptor is a girl aged 5-17 years with multiple sclerosis. The CDR3 nucleotides read TGTGCCAGCAGTTCCGGACAGGGCGACACCGGGGAGCTGTTTTTT. This encodes CASSSGQGDTGELFF.